This entry concerns a single TCR beta chain. Its recognized antigen is unknown. No per-base quality is available; no much larger clone lies one base away. Total RNA was extracted from unfractionated whole blood collected in Tempus Blood RNA tubes. As TCR sequencing controls, five or six healthy volunteers were used, with blood taken at day 0, 2 weeks and 6 weeks. The data are from a study of human T cells and chemical hapten exposure (dated by TCRdb to the early 2020s). Regarding the complete study: Libraries were combined into a pool for sequencing, and differences in TCR yield between samples came mainly from small differences in library volumes within the pool. This study followed changes in the peripheral blood TCR repertoire in vivo during primary and secondary sensitization of alopecia patients to the hapten diphenylcyclopropenone (DPC). Each blood RNA sample was used to sequence both TCR alpha and TCR beta chains.

Including the terminal cysteine and phenylalanine, the CDR3 comprises 15 residues. Only the CDR3 part of the read is kept: 45 bases, read in frame from the first base. For this chain, trimming is 4 bases at the V end and 4 bases at the J end, and the number of junction bases without a gene match is 1. From the germline V gene, CDR1 is SGHVS and CDR2 is FNYEAQ. The receptor library was made with 5' RACE. The run used an Illumina MiSeq. During library preparation, unique molecular identifiers were attached to individual cDNA molecules so that TCRs could be counted quantitatively and reproducibly. In the authors' own workflow: Samples had a median of 95,638 TCRs, with a range from about 23,224 to 750,000. The Decombinator software suite was used to annotate the V, J and CDR3 of the TCR reads. For PS versus PT1 abundance plots, all samples were subsampled to the same number of TCRs (28,000). TCRs were defined as expanded if absent before sensitization and observed at least eight times at the 2-week time point. TCRdb reanalyzed the raw reads on its own, using fastp at Q25 for trimming and MiXCR for clone calling, and kept in-frame beta chains. Rows are combined by CDR3 protein, so each entry shows the most common genes and DNA. V and J calls and clone size were set by TCRdb, not the authors. The sample data list about 80,000 distinct CDR3 sequences, and roughly 15% of these were observed just once. Around 7% of the sample comes from the top ten.

What the study reported, not specific to this receptor: No change with DPC sensitization was found in the number of TCRs above 1 in 1000 frequency, and no evidence of global repertoire structure alterations was found. Repeated subsampling changed both the strength of the expansion versus patch-test correlation and the threshold at which that correlation became significant.

Recombination connected TRBV7-6 to TRBJ2-5, with TRBD2 identical over 15 junction bases. The sequence was collected from a female donor in good health. The nucleotide sequence is given as TGTGCCAGCAGCTGGACTAGCGGGGGGGCAGAGACCCAGTACTTC. Translated, this gives CASSWTSGGAETQYF.